This is a list of T cell receptor beta chains from one sample in a study of T-cell memory formation after mild COVID-19. TCRdb re-analysed the 5' RACE reads in MiXCR, keeping a single row per CDR3 protein. This table holds approximately 250,000 distinct CDR3 sequences, over 15% found once. Input material: PBMCs or a T cell subset sorted from them (not recorded which). These receptors were obtained from a man aged 18 to 35 who had mild COVID-19 (a few samples of this study predate the infection). Cell type and time point are not known. CDR3s leave out the opening cysteine and the closing phenylalanine or tryptophan.

v_gene	j_gene	CDR3aa
TRBV7-2	TRBJ2-5	ASSRQGAGETQY
TRBV27	TRBJ2-1	ASRTGGTEQF
TRBV24-1	TRBJ2-2	ATSENYREELF
TRBV6-1	TRBJ2-7	ASSEHSAYEQY
TRBV5-1	TRBJ1-4	ASSFRSTNEKLF
TRBV6-2/TRBV6-3	TRBJ2-3	ASSGAPPSDTQY
TRBV20-1	TRBJ2-3	SASGGADGTDTQY
TRBV24-1	TRBJ2-5	ATSDFQRGTRYQETQY
TRBV7-8	TRBJ1-5	ASTRAGVNQPQH
TRBV5-6	TRBJ2-5	ASSLIPFGRTGETQY
TRBV28	TRBJ2-2	ASREKREANTGELF
TRBV7-7	TRBJ2-1	ASSQVLYNEQF
TRBV3-1	TRBJ2-5	ASSQEEGGIQETQY
TRBV24-1	TRBJ2-5	ATSEGPQETQY
TRBV7-9	TRBJ1-4	ASSVHRDRGNEKLF
TRBV18	TRBJ1-2	ASSPGTGYT
TRBV3-1	TRBJ1-1	ASSHPNTEAF
TRBV25-1	TRBJ1-1	ASGTEAPEAF
TRBV7-2	TRBJ1-5	ASSLMQGGQPQH
TRBV20-1	TRBJ2-3	SALPVWGSGTDTQY
TRBV15	TRBJ2-1	ATSTRDTNEQF
TRBV29-1	TRBJ1-2	SAGRDREGGYT
TRBV6-5	TRBJ2-2	ASSYTGTGGYAGELF
TRBV2	TRBJ2-1	ASSEMGSSYNEQF
TRBV14	TRBJ2-2	ASSQGLGLSGELF
TRBV7-3	TRBJ1-2	ASSPTGGRGYT
TRBV6-5	TRBJ1-5	ASSYQPQH
TRBV5-6	TRBJ1-1	ASSLERSTEAF
TRBV30	TRBJ1-1	AWSVLGSNTEAF
TRBV7-2	TRBJ2-5	ASSLDGGARTQY
TRBV7-2	TRBJ2-5	ASSLRPSRETQY
TRBV4-1	TRBJ1-6	ASSHTTVNNSPLH
TRBV7-9	TRBJ2-3	ASSLRTIDTQY
TRBV7-2	TRBJ1-1	ASGRLGAF
TRBV6-5	TRBJ2-3	ASSYVWAGRRTDTQY
TRBV4-1	TRBJ2-5	ASSLGAAGGGETQY
TRBV19	TRBJ2-4	ASRSRLKENIQY
TRBV28	TRBJ2-5	ASSRSGSLRETQY
TRBV6-2/TRBV6-3	TRBJ1-5	ASRDRDSNQPQH
TRBV7-2	TRBJ1-2	ASSSYRQGDYGYT
TRBV7-6	TRBJ2-3	ASSRGTSGGAPPDTQY
TRBV7-9	TRBJ2-7	ASSLGGQWSEQY
TRBV6-2/TRBV6-3	TRBJ1-5	ASSYPPFPQPQH
TRBV6-5	TRBJ2-1	ASSLQGRDNEQF
TRBV4-3	TRBJ2-2	ASSQVSGQAELF
TRBV25-1	TRBJ2-7	ASRSTTGAVYEQY
TRBV6-5	TRBJ1-5	ASSNTGFEQPQH
TRBV5-1	TRBJ1-2	ASSPHGQHGYT
TRBV4-1	TRBJ2-5	ASSRLADQETQY